Listed below are T cell receptor beta chains from one sample, sequenced in a study of blood T cell repertoires in COVID-19. The data were produced by immunoSEQ multiplex PCR, yet TCRdb's version contains in-frame clones alone and is incomplete. Of 240,000 or so clones in the sample, about nine tenths were seen once. Input material: peripheral blood. These receptors were collected from a man aged 60-69 years with acute or convalescent COVID-19. CDR3s include the opening cysteine and the closing phenylalanine or tryptophan. D genes are given only for firm matches. Expanded clones are given a class, and other clones once, few, many or no size at all.

v_call	d_call	clone_size	j_call	cdr3_aa	cdr3_nt
TRBV6-6	TRBD1	-	TRBJ2-1	CASSYGTGEDNEQFF	TGTGCCAGCAGTTACGGGACAGGTGAAGACAATGAGCAGTTCTTC
TRBV30	TRBD2	-	TRBJ2-7	CALTGGFGLEQYF	TGTGCCCTAACGGGGGGGTTTGGCCTAGAGCAGTACTTC
TRBV27	-	-	TRBJ1-1	CASSASGGLNTEAFF	TGTGCCAGCAGTGCGTCGGGGGGGCTGAACACTGAAGCTTTCTTT
TRBV7-6	TRBD1	-	TRBJ2-6	CASSLKSGGSGANVLTF	TGTGCCAGCAGCCTAAAATCAGGGGGCTCTGGGGCCAACGTCCTGACTTTC
TRBV20-1	TRBD2	-	TRBJ2-1	CSASLSGSRSEQFF	TGCAGTGCTAGTTTAAGCGGGAGTAGAAGTGAGCAGTTCTTC
TRBV5-4	TRBD1	-	TRBJ1-1	CASSITGVTEAFF	TGTGCCAGCAGTATAACAGGGGTCACTGAAGCTTTCTTT
TRBV28	TRBD1	-	TRBJ1-1	CASSGQGRNTEAFF	TGTGCCAGCAGCGGACAGGGGCGGAACACTGAAGCTTTCTTT
TRBV11-3	-	-	TRBJ2-2	CASSLDPSRRTGELFF	TGTGCCAGCAGCTTAGATCCTAGTAGGCGGACCGGGGAGCTGTTTTTT
TRBV19	TRBD2	-	TRBJ2-5	CASSVGGSWEETQYF	TGTGCCAGTAGTGTTGGCGGGAGCTGGGAAGAGACCCAGTACTTC
TRBV13	-	-	TRBJ2-5	CASSLGGAVSETQYF	TGTGCCAGCAGCTTAGGGGGAGCTGTAAGTGAGACCCAGTACTTC
TRBV9	-	few	TRBJ1-3	CASSVAPSLGGTENTIYF	TGTGCCAGCAGCGTAGCCCCGAGTTTGGGGGGGACGGAAAACACCATATATTTT
TRBV24-1	-	medium-sized	TRBJ2-5	CATSASVGGRETQYF	TGTGCCACCAGTGCGTCTGTAGGGGGACGAGAGACCCAGTACTTC
TRBV19	-	-	TRBJ2-7	CASSIELAPFYEQYF	TGTGCCAGTAGTATAGAGTTAGCTCCATTCTACGAGCAGTACTTC
TRBV28	-	few	TRBJ1-5	CASRGYNQPQHF	TGTGCCAGCCGGGGATATAATCAGCCCCAGCATTTT
TRBV11-2	-	-	TRBJ1-2	CASSPLTGTTYGYTF	TGTGCCAGCAGCCCCCTGACCGGGACAACCTATGGCTACACCTTC
TRBV7-2	TRBD1	-	TRBJ2-7	CASSQDRSYEQYF	TGTGCCAGCAGCCAGGACAGGTCCTACGAGCAGTACTTC
TRBV15	TRBD2	-	TRBJ2-3	CATFDSGGYTDTQYF	TGTGCCACCTTCGATAGCGGGGGATACACAGATACGCAGTATTTT
TRBV6-6	-	-	TRBJ1-6	CASRDITLHF	TGTGCCAGCAGGGACATCACCCTCCACTTT
TRBV6-2/TRBV6-3	-	-	TRBJ1-3	CASSYSTLEAGDSGNTIYF	TGTGCCAGCAGTTACTCGACGCTGGAGGCAGGGGACTCTGGAAACACCATATATTTT
TRBV9	TRBD1	-	TRBJ1-1	CASSSGQGAGAFF	TGTGCCAGCAGCTCAGGACAGGGGGCGGGTGCTTTCTTT
TRBV18	-	-	TRBJ2-2	CASSLEGTGELFF	TGTGCCAGCTCCCTAGAGGGAACCGGGGAGCTGTTTTTT
TRBV12-3/TRBV12-4	TRBD1	-	TRBJ2-7	CASSSTGIEQYF	TGTGCCAGCAGTTCGACAGGGATCGAGCAGTACTTC
TRBV28	TRBD1	-	TRBJ1-2	CASSRDRGNYGYTF	TGTGCCAGCAGTCGGGACAGGGGAAACTATGGCTACACCTTC
TRBV7-3	TRBD1	-	TRBJ2-1	CASSLTGTANNEQFF	TGTGCCAGCAGCCTCACCGGGACAGCTAACAATGAGCAGTTCTTC
TRBV9	TRBD2	-	TRBJ2-3	CASSPRTSKDTQYF	TGTGCCAGCAGCCCTCGGACTAGCAAGGATACGCAGTATTTT
TRBV7-2	-	once	TRBJ1-3	CASRYTLGAGNTIYF	TGTGCCAGCAGGTACACCCTGGGAGCCGGAAACACCATATATTTT
TRBV9	TRBD1	-	TRBJ1-1	CASSPITGQGASEAFF	TGTGCCAGCAGCCCAATTACGGGACAGGGGGCTTCTGAAGCTTTCTTT
TRBV28	-	-	TRBJ1-5	CASRTGNQPQHF	TGTGCCAGCAGAACAGGGAATCAGCCCCAGCATTTT
TRBV7-2	-	-	TRBJ1-2	CASSSYTGNGYTF	TGTGCCAGCAGCTCTTATACAGGGAACGGCTACACCTTC
TRBV5-1	-	-	TRBJ2-2	CASSISRGAGELFF	TGCGCCAGCAGCATATCCAGGGGAGCCGGGGAGCTGTTTTTT
TRBV7-2	TRBD2	-	TRBJ2-7	CASSSTSGLYEQYF	TGTGCCAGCAGCTCCACTAGCGGCCTGTACGAGCAGTACTTC
TRBV5-1	-	once	TRBJ2-2	CASSLAGWELNTGELFF	TGCGCCAGCAGCTTGGCCGGTTGGGAGTTGAACACCGGGGAGCTGTTTTTT
TRBV11-3	-	-	TRBJ2-1	CASSLVWGSGNEQFF	TGTGCCAGCAGCTTAGTGTGGGGCAGTGGAAATGAGCAGTTCTTC
TRBV28	-	-	TRBJ2-7	CASSPTVPPSEQYF	TGTGCCAGCAGCCCCACGGTTCCTCCATCCGAGCAGTACTTC
TRBV5-1	TRBD1	-	TRBJ2-7	CASSFDRAYEQYF	TGCGCCAGCAGCTTTGACAGGGCCTACGAGCAGTACTTC
TRBV24-1	TRBD2	-	TRBJ2-1	CATSAPTSGSANEQFF	TGTGCCACCAGTGCCCCGACTAGCGGGAGTGCTAATGAGCAGTTCTTC
TRBV11-3	TRBD2	-	TRBJ2-7	CASSLAGLAGGNSYEQYF	TGTGCCAGCAGCCTAGCCGGACTAGCGGGAGGAAACTCCTACGAGCAGTACTTC
TRBV5-4	-	-	TRBJ2-7	CASSLGQSVYEQYF	TGTGCCAGCAGCTTGGGACAGTCTGTCTACGAGCAGTACTTC
TRBV5-1	-	once	TRBJ1-2	CASSLEDGANYGYTF	TGCGCCAGCAGCTTGGAAGACGGAGCTAACTATGGCTACACCTTC
TRBV19	-	-	TRBJ2-1	CASKEGGSYNEQFF	TGTGCCAGTAAGGAAGGGGGCTCCTACAATGAGCAGTTCTTC
TRBV28	-	-	TRBJ1-5	CASSSQGVQPQHF	TGTGCCAGCAGTTCTCAAGGGGTTCAGCCCCAGCATTTT
TRBV28	TRBD1	-	TRBJ1-1	CASSDRGGNTEAFF	TGTGCCAGCAGCGACAGGGGAGGAAACACTGAAGCTTTCTTT
TRBV18	TRBD1	few	TRBJ1-6	CASSPRGQAGSYNSPLHF	TGTGCCAGCTCACCAAGGGGACAGGCTGGGTCCTATAATTCACCCCTCCACTTT
TRBV10-3	-	-	TRBJ1-1	CAISEQGMNTEAFF	TGTGCCATCAGTGAGCAGGGGATGAACACTGAAGCTTTCTTT
TRBV6-6	-	-	TRBJ2-3	CASSGEIVVDTQYF	TGTGCCAGCAGTGGGGAGATTGTAGTAGATACGCAGTATTTT
TRBV24-1	TRBD2	-	TRBJ2-1	CATSDRTSGGLYNEQFF	TGTGCCACCAGTGATCGGACTAGCGGGGGACTTTACAATGAGCAGTTCTTC
TRBV7-7	-	-	TRBJ2-5	CASSLGGRGSFFSQETQYF	TGTGCTAGCAGCTTAGGAGGCAGGGGTTCGTTTTTTAGCCAAGAGACCCAGTACTTC